The next 32 T cell receptor beta chains were all read from a single sample in a study of T cell responses to AZD1222 COVID-19 vaccine. Clones were sequenced by immunoSEQ multiplex PCR, and TCRdb holds only the in-frame ones, with some missing. The sample lists 150,000 or so clones, over 90% occurring once. This specimen was peripheral blood, taken on day 0 of AZD1222 vaccination. The origin of the receptors is an adult in good health.

The V and J genes are TRBV30 and TRBJ2-7, with TRBD1 identical over 8 bases. V lost 4 bases and J lost 4; bases outside the gene matches: 6. This CDR3 has 13 amino acids. CDR1 and CDR2 from the germline V gene are GTSNPN and SVGIG (reference sequence). CDR3: CAWTGQGAYEQYF. Written as DNA, the CDR3 is TGTGCCTGGACCGGACAGGGTGCTTACGAGCAGTACTTC.

This clone was recorded only once. This chain connects TRBV3-1 (or the pseudogene TRBV3-2) to TRBJ2-1; 9 bases map to TRBD2. Germline assignment: CDR1 LGHDT and CDR2 YNNKEL (reference sequence). This CDR3 region has 16 residues. V dropped 2 bases and J dropped 10; count of bases not matched to a gene: 12. CDR3 DNA: TGTGCCAGCAGCCAATCAGCGGGAGGCTCGGGTGTAGAGCAGTTCTTC. This gives the protein CASSQSAGGSGVEQFF.

The count of this clone is one. The genes are TRBV12-5 and TRBJ2-7; no reliable D call. V shed 6 bases and J shed 4 bases, with 10 bases lying between them. Germline lookup yields CDR1 LGHNT and CDR2 FRNRAP. The CDR3 length is 12 residues. This CDR3 is CASGPRAYEQYF. The CDR3 bases are TGTGCTAGTGGACCAAGGGCGTACGAGCAGTACTTC.

CDR3 protein: CASSPDRVNTGELFF. As DNA, the CDR3 is TGCGCCAGCAGCCCCGACAGGGTCAACACCGGGGAGCTGTTTTTT. The chain is built from TRBV5-1 and TRBJ2-2; 7 positions match TRBD1. The CDR3 totals 15 residues. J gave up 2 bases and V 4 bases, and 5 bases lay outside the gene matches. Looked up from germline, CDR1 is SGHRS and CDR2 is YFSETQ.

This rearrangement joins TRBV5-6 to TRBJ2-7; 12 bases match TRBD1. The V gene's germline CDR1 is SGHDT and CDR2 YYEEEE. This CDR3 spans 15 amino acids. The trim removed 1 base at V and 5 bases at J, leaving 4 bases unmatched. In DNA, the CDR3 is TGTGCCAGCAGCTTGTCGGGACAGGGGGCTCACGAGCAGTACTTC. It specifies CASSLSGQGAHEQYF.

This chain links TRBV9 with TRBJ1-2; 8 bases map to TRBD1. The CDR3 totals 15 residues. Looked up from germline, CDR1 is SGDLS and CDR2 is YYNGEE. Germline trimming cut 4 bases from V and 3 bases from J; bases unmatched to any gene: 8. CDR3 amino acids: CASSNPGTGHYGYTF. The CDR3 DNA is TGTGCCAGCAGCAACCCCGGGACAGGTCACTATGGCTACACCTTC. Complete variable domain (other parts from reference TRBV9 and TRBJ1-2): DSGVTQTPKHLITATGQRVTLRCSPRSGDLSVYWYQQSLDQGLQFLIQYYNGEERAKGNILERFSAQQFPDLHSELNLSSLELGDSALYFCASSNPGTGHYGYTFGSGTRLTVV.

Here the CDR3 reads CASSLDSHDEQYF. The CDR3 DNA is TGCGCCAGCAGCTTGGACTCCCACGACGAGCAGTACTTC. The chain combines TRBV5-1 with TRBJ2-7; no firm D call. The V gene's germline CDR1 is SGHRS and CDR2 YFSETQ. Trimming left V 0 bases short and J 5 bases short, with 9 bases between. This CDR3 contains 13 residues.

A single count supports this clone. The chain has TRBV28 and TRBJ1-4; 7 bases align to TRBD1. This CDR3 is 14 amino acids long. Germline V gene sequence: CDR1 MDHEN, CDR2 SYDVKM. V lost 3 bases to trimming and J lost 4 bases; unmatched junction nucleotides: 2. The CDR3 sequence is CASSLGTDNEKLFF. CDR3 nucleotides: TGTGCCAGCAGTTTGGGGACAGATAATGAAAAACTGTTTTTT.

This rearrangement joins TRBV15 to TRBJ2-5; TRBD2 matches at 14 bases. In germline, CDR1 is LNHNV, CDR2 YYDKDF (reference sequence). This CDR3 has 16 residues. V lost 3 bases, J lost 2 bases, and 2 bases stayed unmatched. The CDR3 here is CATSRGLAGDQETQYF. For the CDR3, the DNA is TGTGCCACCAGCAGGGGACTAGCGGGAGATCAAGAGACCCAGTACTTC.

The chain uses TRBV5-1 and TRBJ1-4; D unresolved. V lost 0 bases, J lost 7 bases, and 13 bases lay in between. The germline V gene has CDR1 SGHRS and CDR2 YFSETQ. This CDR3 is 15 amino acids long. The CDR3 nucleotides are TGCGCCAGCAGCTTGGCCGCGGCAGGTTTTGAAAAACTGTTTTTT. It specifies CASSLAAAGFEKLFF. The entire variable domain, with the rest obtained from reference TRBV5-1 and TRBJ1-4, is as follows: KAGVTQTPRYLIKTRGQQVTLSCSPISGHRSVSWYQQTPGQGLQFLFEYFSETQRNKGNFPGRFSGRQFSNSRSEMNVSTLELGDSALYLCASSLAAAGFEKLFFGSGTQLSVL.

The rearrangement uses TRBV3-1 (or the pseudogene TRBV3-2) and TRBJ2-1; 11 positions match TRBD2. The CDR3 has 16 amino acids. Germline-derived CDR1 and CDR2 are LGHDT and YNNKEL (reference sequence). The junction had 8 bases not matched to a gene; V was cut back by 4 bases and J by 6 bases. The DNA of the CDR3 is TGTGCCAGCAGCCCGCGAACTAGCGGGAGAGGCAATGAGCAGTTCTTC. Its translation is CASSPRTSGRGNEQFF.

This chain connects TRBV5-8 to TRBJ1-2, with 7 positions matching TRBD1. The CDR3 totals 15 residues. From germline, CDR1 is SGHTS and CDR2 YDEGEE. With V trimmed by 4 bases and J by 8 bases, 14 bases remained unmatched. As DNA, the CDR3 is TGTGCCAGCAGCGTAGTACAGGGGCCGCCCAGAGGCTACACCTTC. Translated: CASSVVQGPPRGYTF.

This clone came up once. The V and J genes are TRBV5-1 and TRBJ1-3; 10 bases map to TRBD1. This CDR3 contains 16 residues. Looked up from germline, CDR1 is SGHRS and CDR2 is YFSETQ. V shed 0 bases and J 7 bases; nucleotides not matched to a gene: 7. The CDR3 DNA sequence: TGCGCCAGCAGCTTGGGCTACCGGGACAGGGGTAACACCATATATTTT. Its translation is CASSLGYRDRGNTIYF.

The genes are TRBV6-6 and TRBJ2-7; tentatively, D is TRBD1 (5 bases). This CDR3 contains 16 residues. Trimming cost V 2 bases and J 1 base, with 15 bases left between them. Per germline, CDR1 MNHNY and CDR2 SVGAGI (reference sequence). This chain's CDR3 is CASSYIKAGMSYEQYF. DNA of the CDR3: TGTGCCAGCAGTTACATTAAGGCAGGGATGTCCTACGAGCAGTACTTC.

The rearrangement joins TRBV9 to TRBJ1-1; D not certain. The CDR3 is made up of 15 amino acids. V was pared by 2 bases and J by 4 bases, with 15 bases between. Germline CDR1 and CDR2: SGDLS and YYNGEE. CDR3 amino acids: CASSVIDSPVTEAFF. In DNA form, the CDR3 reads TGTGCCAGCAGCGTGATTGATAGCCCGGTCACTGAAGCTTTCTTT.

The V gene is TRBV3-1 (or the pseudogene TRBV3-2), the J gene TRBJ1-5, with D tentatively TRBD1 (5 bases). The CDR3 has 13 amino acids. V was shortened by 5 bases and J by 7 bases, with 12 bases between the two germline ends. CDR1 and CDR2 (germline): LGHDT, YNNKEL (reference sequence). CDR3 in DNA: TGTGCCAGCAGCAAGGGGCTATGGCAGCCCCAGCATTTT. This sequence encodes CASSKGLWQPQHF.

The genes are TRBV19 and TRBJ1-2; no clear D gene. Germline assignment: CDR1 LNHDA and CDR2 SQIVND (reference sequence). Trimming pared 1 base from V and 4 bases from J, leaving 10 bases between. The length of the CDR3 is 14 residues. Here the CDR3 DNA reads TGTGCCAGTAGTATAGGCGCAGCGAGCTATGGCTACACCTTC. Encoded protein: CASSIGAASYGYTF.

The V and J genes are TRBV5-6 and TRBJ1-2, with D perhaps matching TRBD1 (6 bases). There are 15 residues in the CDR3. The V and J ends lost 1 base and 7 bases respectively, with 17 bases between them. Germline values: CDR1 SGHDT, CDR2 YYEEEE. The CDR3 DNA is TGTGCCAGCAGCTTGTACAGGGCCGAGTCCGCTGGCTACACCTTC. Protein sequence: CASSLYRAESAGYTF. The whole variable domain, remainder taken from reference TRBV5-6 and TRBJ1-2, is DAGVTQSPTHLIKTRGQQVTLRCSPKSGHDTVSWYQQALGQGPQFIFQYYEEEERQRGNFPDRFSGHQFPNYSSELNVNALLLGDSALYLCASSLYRAESAGYTFGSGTRLTVV.

In this sample, this clone turned up once. This chain joins TRBV28 and TRBJ1-5; 7 nucleotides line up with TRBD1. The CDR3 covers 16 residues. Trimming at V came to 6 bases and at J to 2 bases, leaving 10 bases not matched to a gene. In germline, CDR1 is MDHEN, CDR2 SYDVKM. The CDR3 DNA is TGTGCCAGCAGACCCGGGACAGCCCCTGGCAATCAGCCCCAGCATTTT. Amino acid sequence: CASRPGTAPGNQPQHF. Variable domain in full (rest from reference TRBV28 and TRBJ1-5): DVKVTQSSRYLVKRTGEKVFLECVQDMDHENMFWYRQDPGLGLRLIYFSYDVKMKEKGDIPEGYSVSREKKERFSLILESASTNQTSMYLCASRPGTAPGNQPQHFGDGTRLSIL.

The rearrangement uses TRBV28 and TRBJ2-7; 11 bases map to TRBD2. The germline gives CDR1 MDHEN, CDR2 SYDVKM. The V gene end was trimmed by 7 bases and the J gene end by 2 bases; junction bases not matched to a gene: 1. CDR3 length: 13 amino acids. The CDR3 bases are TGTGCCAGCAAACTAGCGGGAGCCTACGAGCAGTACTTC. Translation: CASKLAGAYEQYF.

V usage is TRBV10-3 and J usage is TRBJ2-2; 9 bases match TRBD2. V was clipped by 5 bases and J by 6 bases; unmatched bases: 7. The CDR3 length is 15 residues. Germline V gene sequence: CDR1 ENHRY, CDR2 SYGVKD. CDR3 residues: CAISRFSGSPGELFF. As DNA, the CDR3 is TGTGCCATCAGTCGCTTTAGCGGGAGTCCCGGGGAGCTGTTTTTT.

The table lists this clone with a count of one. Mismatch with germline at one junction end may stem from a read error. This chain joins TRBV19 and TRBJ1-6; a possible D gene is TRBD1 (6 bases). The CDR3 length is 15 residues. Germline values: CDR1 LNHDA, CDR2 SQIVND (reference sequence). The chain's CDR3 is CASRIAGDTFSPLHF. Here the CDR3 DNA reads TGTGCCAGTAGGATAGCAGGGGACACTTTCTCACCCCTCCACTTT.

The chain carries TRBV7-9 and TRBJ1-4, with 7 positions matching TRBD1. With V trimmed by 7 bases and J by 4 bases, 6 bases remained unmatched. This CDR3 region has 14 residues. Germline CDR1 is SEHNR and CDR2 is FQNEAQ (reference sequence). CDR3 in DNA: TGTGCCAGCACCTCGGGACAGATTAATGAAAAACTGTTTTTT. It translates to CASTSGQINEKLFF.

The chain couples TRBV7-8 to TRBJ1-2, with D perhaps TRBD1 (5 bases). Germline CDR1 SGHVS, CDR2 FQNEAQ. CDR3 length: 15 amino acids. V was shortened by 2 bases and J by 7 bases, with 17 bases between the two germline ends. CDR3 in DNA: TGTGCCAGCAGCTTAAAGGGTTCTGCCGGGGCTGGCTACACCTTC. It specifies CASSLKGSAGAGYTF.

The chain couples TRBV12-3 or TRBV12-4 to TRBJ1-2; D not certain. Trimming pared 11 bases from V and 2 bases from J, leaving 12 bases between. There are 12 residues in the CDR3. DNA for the CDR3: TGTGCCTCCGGGTCTATAAACTATGGCTACACCTTC. Its protein is CASGSINYGYTF.

The chain links TRBV29-1 to TRBJ2-4, with 13 bases fitting TRBD2. V was clipped by 6 bases and J by 1 base; unmatched bases: 6. Germline CDR1 SQVTM, CDR2 ANQGSEA. There are 16 residues in the CDR3. The CDR3 is CSVGLAGDDAKNIQYF. For the CDR3, the DNA is TGCAGCGTCGGACTAGCGGGAGACGACGCCAAAAACATTCAGTACTTC.

The V gene is TRBV5-1, the J gene TRBJ1-1; D is undetermined. The V gene's germline CDR1 is SGHRS and CDR2 YFSETQ. Trimming left V 3 bases short and J 0 bases short, with 12 bases between. The CDR3 has 15 amino acids. The CDR3 DNA follows: TGCGCCAGCAGCTGGATCGCGGGGATGAACACTGAAGCTTTCTTT. This gives the protein CASSWIAGMNTEAFF.

The chain links TRBV6-5 to TRBJ2-7; D tentatively fits TRBD1 or TRBD2 (5 bases each). The CDR3 covers 13 residues. V was cut by 6 bases and J by 3 bases, with 12 bases left in between. CDR1 and CDR2 (germline): MNHEY, SVGAGI. The CDR3: CASRPGRIYEQYF. The CDR3 bases are TGTGCCAGCAGGCCGGGACGGATCTACGAGCAGTACTTC.

The V call is TRBV7-2, the J call TRBJ1-2; TRBD1 agrees at 8 bases. This CDR3 region has 14 residues. In germline, CDR1 is SGHTA, CDR2 FQGNSA. V lost 2 bases, J lost 4 bases, and 3 bases stayed unmatched. The CDR3 reads CASSLTGQAYGYTF. The DNA of the CDR3 is TGTGCCAGCAGCTTAACGGGACAGGCCTATGGCTACACCTTC.

The chain recombines TRBV5-4 with TRBJ1-3, with TRBD1 as a possible D gene (5 bases). This CDR3 has 14 amino acids. Trimming removed 3 bases from V and 1 base from J, with 8 bases in between. CDR1 and CDR2 (germline): SGHNT, YYREEE (reference sequence). CDR3 in amino acids: CASSSTASGNTIYF. The CDR3 DNA follows: TGTGCCAGCAGCTCGACAGCTTCTGGAAACACCATATATTTT.

This sequence joins TRBV19 and TRBJ2-7; no firm D call. V was cut by 6 bases and J by 0 bases, with 9 bases left in between. Germline loops: CDR1 LNHDA, CDR2 SQIVND (reference sequence). The CDR3 length is 13 residues. The CDR3 protein is CASRSQTSYEQYF. The CDR3 bases are TGTGCCAGTAGGTCCCAGACCTCCTACGAGCAGTACTTC. Full variable domain (rest looked up from reference TRBV19 and TRBJ2-7): DGGITQSPKYLFRKEGQNVTLSCEQNLNHDAMYWYRQDPGQGLRLIYYSQIVNDFQKGDIAEGYSVSREKKESFPLTVTSAQKNPTAFYLCASRSQTSYEQYFGPGTRLTVT.

The chain couples TRBV3-1 (or the pseudogene TRBV3-2) to TRBJ1-1; 7 nucleotides align to TRBD1. CDR1 is LGHDT and CDR2 is YNNKEL in the germline V gene (reference sequence). V shed 4 bases, J shed 3 bases, and the junction held 5 bases outside the gene matches. CDR3 length: 14 amino acids. The CDR3 DNA sequence: TGTGCCAGCAGCCTCGGGACAGCTTACACTGAAGCTTTCTTT. Protein product: CASSLGTAYTEAFF.